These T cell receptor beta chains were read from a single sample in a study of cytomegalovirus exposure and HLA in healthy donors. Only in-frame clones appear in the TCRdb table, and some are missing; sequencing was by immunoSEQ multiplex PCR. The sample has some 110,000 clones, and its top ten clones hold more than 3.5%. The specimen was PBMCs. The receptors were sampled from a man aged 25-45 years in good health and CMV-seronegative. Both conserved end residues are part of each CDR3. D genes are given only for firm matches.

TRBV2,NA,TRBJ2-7,TGTGCCAGCAGTGAAGGACATGGCAGTGAGCAGTACTTC,CASSEGHGSEQYF
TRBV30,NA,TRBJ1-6,TGTGCCTGGAGTGTACGGGGATCCGGGATAAATTCACCCCTCCACTTT,CAWSVRGSGINSPLHF
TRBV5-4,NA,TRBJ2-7,TGTGCCAGCAGCTTGGACGGTCCCTACGAGCAGTACTTC,CASSLDGPYEQYF
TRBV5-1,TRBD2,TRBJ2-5,TGCGCCAGCAGTTATTGGACTAGCGGGCAAGAGACCCAGTACTTC,CASSYWTSGQETQYF
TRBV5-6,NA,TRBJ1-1,TGTGCCAGCAGCTTGGAACTGGAGTTGCGAGCTTTCTTT,CASSLELELRAFF
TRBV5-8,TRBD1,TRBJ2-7,TGTGCCAGCAGCGGCGACAGGGGGCCCGAGCAGTACTTC,CASSGDRGPEQYF
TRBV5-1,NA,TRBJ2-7,TGCGCCAGCAGCTTCACAAGGAGCTCCTACGAGCAGTACTTC,CASSFTRSSYEQYF
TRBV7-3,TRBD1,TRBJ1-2,TGTGCCAGCAGCAGGGGACAGGGTGAAGGCTACACCTTC,CASSRGQGEGYTF
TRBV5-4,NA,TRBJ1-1,TGTGCCAGCACCCGGAGTGTGGAGAACACTGAAGCTTTCTTT,CASTRSVENTEAFF
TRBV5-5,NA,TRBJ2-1,TGTGCCAGCAGCTTGGGAGGACACCGCGATGAGCAGTTCTTC,CASSLGGHRDEQFF
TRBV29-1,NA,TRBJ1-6,TGCAGCGTCACCTCAGGGTCAAATTCACCCCTCCACTTT,CSVTSGSNSPLHF
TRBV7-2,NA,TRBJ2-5,TGTGCCAGCAGCCCACCGGACGGCGCGCAGGGGACCCAGTACTTC,CASSPPDGAQGTQYF
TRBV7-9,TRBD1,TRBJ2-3,TGTGCCAGCAGCCAGCGGGACAGGGGGACAGATACGCAGTATTTT,CASSQRDRGTDTQYF
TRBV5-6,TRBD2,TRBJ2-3,TGTGCCAGCAGCTCGGGACTAGCAGGCACAGATACGCAGTATTTT,CASSSGLAGTDTQYF
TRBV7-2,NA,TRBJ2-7,TGTGCCAGCACCCTGGGGACTCTACCCCTCGAGCAGTACTTC,CASTLGTLPLEQYF
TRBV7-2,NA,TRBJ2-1,TGTGCCAGCAGCTTAGTGGGGGGTCGGAAAAATGAGCAGTTCTTC,CASSLVGGRKNEQFF
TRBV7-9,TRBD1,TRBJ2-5,TGTGCCAGCAGCCCCCGCTATTCAGGGGGTAACCAAGAGACCCAGTACTTC,CASSPRYSGGNQETQYF
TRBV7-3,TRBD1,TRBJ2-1,TGTGCCAGACTTCTATCCGGGACAGGGAACGACAATGAGCAGTTCTTC,CARLLSGTGNDNEQFF
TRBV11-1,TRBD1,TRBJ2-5,TGTGCCAGCAGCTTCCCTGACAGGGGGCTGGAGACCCAGTACTTC,CASSFPDRGLETQYF
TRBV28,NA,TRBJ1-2,TGTGCCAGCAGTTTATCCGCAGGGTCTGGCTACACCTTC,CASSLSAGSGYTF
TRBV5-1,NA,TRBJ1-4,TGCGCCAGCAGCCTAGAGACAGGCAGGGGTGAAAAACTGTTTTTT,CASSLETGRGEKLFF
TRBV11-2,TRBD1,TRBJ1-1,TGTGCCAGCAGCCTAGGACAGGGAGGTGAAGCTTTCTTT,CASSLGQGGEAFF
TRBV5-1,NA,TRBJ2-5,TGCGCCAGCAGCCTCCCGCTAAAAGAGACCCAGTACTTC,CASSLPLKETQYF
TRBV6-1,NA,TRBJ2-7,TGTGCCAGCGGTAGAGCGGTCACACCCTACGAGCAGTACTTC,CASGRAVTPYEQYF
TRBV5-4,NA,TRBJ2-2,TGTGCCAGCAGTAGGGGGAAAGACACCGGGGAGCTGTTTTTT,CASSRGKDTGELFF
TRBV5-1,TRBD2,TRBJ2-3,TGCGCCAGCAGCTTTCTCGGACTAGCGGTGGATACGCAGTATTTT,CASSFLGLAVDTQYF
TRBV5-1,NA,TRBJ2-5,TGCGCCAGCAGCCCTCGACAGATCCAAGAGACCCAGTACTTC,CASSPRQIQETQYF
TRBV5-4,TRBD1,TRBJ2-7,TGTGCCAGCAGCTTAGGGGGCCACGAGCAGTACTTC,CASSLGGHEQYF
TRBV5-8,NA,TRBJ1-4,TGTGCCAGCACAAATAATTCGGAGGAACTTAGTGAAAAACTGTTTTTT,CASTNNSEELSEKLFF
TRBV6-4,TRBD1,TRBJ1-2,TGTGCCAGCAGGCGGGACAGACTCCATGGCTACACCTTC,CASRRDRLHGYTF
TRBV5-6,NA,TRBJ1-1,TGTGCCAGCCGCGATCAGGCGAACACTGAAGCTTTCTTT,CASRDQANTEAFF
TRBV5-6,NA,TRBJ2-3,TGTGCCAGCAGCTTGGTGGACCGAGGGGATACGCAGTATTTT,CASSLVDRGDTQYF
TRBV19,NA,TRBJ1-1,TGTGCCAGTAGTGCCTTGGGGGGGACTGAAGCTTTCTTT,CASSALGGTEAFF
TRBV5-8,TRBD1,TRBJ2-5,TGTGCCAGCAGCTTGGATTTGACAGGGGCGCCAGGGACCCAGTACTTC,CASSLDLTGAPGTQYF
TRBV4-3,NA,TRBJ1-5,TGCGCCAGCAGCGAAGAAAACGGTAGCAATCAGCCCCAGCATTTT,CASSEENGSNQPQHF
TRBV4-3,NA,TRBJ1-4,TGCGCCAGCAGCCAAGCGGCTAGGACACTCAATGAAAAACTGTTTTTT,CASSQAARTLNEKLFF
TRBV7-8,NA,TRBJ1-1,TGTGCCAGCAGCTCTTTCGAGGGGGTCCGCCACGCTGAAGCTTTCTTT,CASSSFEGVRHAEAFF
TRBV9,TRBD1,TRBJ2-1,TGTGCCAGCAGCGTGGGGACAGGGGAATACAATGAGCAGTTCTTC,CASSVGTGEYNEQFF
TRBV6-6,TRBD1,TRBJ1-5,TGTGCCAGCAACAAGGGACAGGGGAACAATCAGCCCCAGCATTTT,CASNKGQGNNQPQHF
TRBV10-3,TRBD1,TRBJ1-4,TGTGCCATTGCCCCCTCGACAGGGAACAATGAAAAACTGTTTTTT,CAIAPSTGNNEKLFF
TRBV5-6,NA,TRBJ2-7,TGTGCCAGCAGCTTGGTGGGGGCCTACTCCTACGAGCAGTACTTC,CASSLVGAYSYEQYF
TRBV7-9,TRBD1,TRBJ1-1,TGTGCCAGCAGCTTATCCGGGACAGAATACACTGAAGCTTTCTTT,CASSLSGTEYTEAFF
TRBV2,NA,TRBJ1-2,TGTGCCAGCAGTGAAGAAGGGGGGGGTGGGTATGGCTACACCTTC,CASSEEGGGGYGYTF